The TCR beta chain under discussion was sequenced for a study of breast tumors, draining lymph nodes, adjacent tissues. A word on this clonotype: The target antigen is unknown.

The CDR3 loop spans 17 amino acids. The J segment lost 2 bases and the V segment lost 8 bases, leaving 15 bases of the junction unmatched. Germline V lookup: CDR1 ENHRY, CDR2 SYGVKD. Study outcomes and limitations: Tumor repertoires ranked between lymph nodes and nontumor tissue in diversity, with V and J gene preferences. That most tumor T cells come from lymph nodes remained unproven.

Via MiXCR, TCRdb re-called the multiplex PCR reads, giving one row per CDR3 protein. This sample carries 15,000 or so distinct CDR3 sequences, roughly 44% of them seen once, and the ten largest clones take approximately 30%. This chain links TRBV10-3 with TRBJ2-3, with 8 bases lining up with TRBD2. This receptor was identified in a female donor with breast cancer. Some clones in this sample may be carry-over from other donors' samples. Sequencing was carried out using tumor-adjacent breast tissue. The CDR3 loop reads CAIGDSGDASTTDTQYF. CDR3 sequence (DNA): TGTGCCATCGGGGATAGCGGGGACGCCTCCACCACAGATACGCAGTATTTT.